Listed here are 2 T cell receptor beta chains from one sample, sequenced in a study of T cells after yellow fever vaccination. A single record per CDR3 protein comes from TCRdb applying MiXCR to the 5' RACE reads. The sample yields some 340,000 distinct CDR3 sequences, 4.1% seen once. The material sequenced was PBMCs, taken 5 days after the yellow fever booster vaccination. The receptors here all came from a man younger than 30 who received the YFV17D yellow fever vaccine.

There are many counts of this clonotype. V gene TRBV7-9 combines with J gene TRBJ2-5; 12 bases match TRBD2. The CDR3 is made up of 15 amino acids. The junction had 6 bases not matched to a gene; V was cut back by 4 bases and J by 6 bases. The germline V gene has CDR1 SEHNR and CDR2 FQNEAQ (reference sequence). Here the CDR3 reads CASSSTSGGMKTQYF. The CDR3, as DNA: TGTGCCAGCAGCTCTACTAGCGGGGGGATGAAGACCCAGTACTTC.

This clonotype was seen more than once but under ten times. The rearrangement uses TRBV6-1 and TRBJ1-1; possibly TRBD1 for D (5 bases). CDR3 length: 11 amino acids. V was clipped by 6 bases and J by 4 bases, with 6 bases between them. Germline V gene data show CDR1 as MNHNS and CDR2 as SASEGT. CDR3 in amino acids: CASRDSTEAFF. DNA for the CDR3: TGTGCCAGCAGAGACAGCACTGAAGCTTTCTTT.